The 5 T cell receptor beta chains in this list originate from one sample, sequenced in a study of human T cells and chemical hapten exposure. Time point of the sample: patch test 2, 6 weeks after DPC sensitization. This sample's treatment: therapeutic diphenylcyclopropenone sensitization with weekly scalp DPC. From the RACE reads, TCRdb called clonotypes with MiXCR, one entry per CDR3 protein. Seen here are approximately 89,000 distinct CDR3 sequences, around 7% observed once, and the top ten hold 1% to 1.5%. Sample: whole blood, taken in connection with sensitization to the hapten diphenylcyclopropenone (DPC). The origin of the receptors is a young woman with alopecia areata. Some clones in this sample may be carry-over from other donors' samples.

In its sample, this clonotype was seen a few times. This sequence joins TRBV6-5 and TRBJ2-4, with 7 nucleotides matching TRBD1. The CDR3 loop spans 13 amino acids. Germline CDR1 MNHEY, CDR2 SVGAGI. The V and J ends lost 4 bases and 4 bases, in that order; junction bases with no gene match: 1. The CDR3 spells CASSSQGKNIQYF. CDR3 sequence (DNA): TGTGCCAGCAGTTCACAGGGGAAAAACATTCAGTACTTC.

The chain combines TRBV6-5 with TRBJ2-3; possible D gene TRBD2, 6 bases. The germline V gene has CDR1 MNHEY and CDR2 SVGAGI. This CDR3 comprises 15 residues. With 4 bases removed from V and 7 bases from J, the gap between germline ends came to 18 bases. DNA for the CDR3: TGTGCCAGCAGTTCTCCCGGACTAATTATAAATACGCAGTATTTT. Its translation is CASSSPGLIINTQYF.

This clonotype has at least ten counts. The V gene is TRBV5-1, the J gene TRBJ1-4; D gene unclear. Germline CDR1 SGHRS, CDR2 YFSETQ. CDR3 length: 16 residues. V gave up 4 bases and J gave up 8 bases, with 21 bases separating them. The CDR3 coding sequence is TGCGCCAGCAGCCTAACTCGACAACCCGGTGGAGAAAAACTGTTTTTT. Protein: CASSLTRQPGGEKLFF.

CDR3 amino acids: CSASRGTYGYTF. Written as DNA, the CDR3 is TGCAGTGCTTCCAGGGGGACCTATGGCTACACCTTC. This rearrangement joins TRBV20-1 to TRBJ1-2; 7 bases are a match to TRBD1. The germline V gene encodes CDR1 DFQATT and CDR2 SNEGSKA (reference sequence). This CDR3 spans 12 amino acids. V was pared by 5 bases and J by 4 bases, with 4 bases of the junction left unmatched.

This clonotype occurred a few times. The rearrangement links TRBV7-8 to TRBJ1-6, with 7 bases fitting TRBD1. Trimming at V came to 1 base and at J to 9 bases, leaving 6 bases not matched to a gene. This CDR3 region has 15 residues. Germline CDR1 reads SGHVS; CDR2 reads FQNEAQ. The CDR3 loop is CASSLDTGVASPLHF. The CDR3 bases are TGTGCCAGCAGCTTAGATACAGGGGTGGCTTCACCCCTCCACTTT.